These 22 T cell receptor beta chains came from one sample sequenced in a study of T cells in narcolepsy. The data were produced by immunoSEQ multiplex PCR, yet TCRdb's version contains in-frame clones alone and is incomplete. The sample holds 30,000 to 40,000 clones, around 83% seen once. Sample: CD45RA- memory CD4+ T cells from PBMCs. Source of these receptors: a human donor with narcolepsy.

The chain employs TRBV5-1 and TRBJ2-5; D remains ambiguous. V lost 0 bases, J lost 3 bases, and 6 bases lay in between. Germline-derived CDR1 and CDR2 are SGHRS and YFSETQ. The CDR3 loop spans 13 amino acids. The CDR3 sequence: CASSLGREETQYF. The CDR3 DNA is TGCGCCAGCAGCTTGGGCCGGGAAGAGACCCAGTACTTC.

This chain joins TRBV4-2 and TRBJ2-7; D remains ambiguous. Trimming shortened V by 0 bases and J by 1 base, and 7 bases separated the two germline ends. Germline V gene sequence: CDR1 LGHNA, CDR2 YNFKEQ. This CDR3 has 14 residues. The CDR3 DNA follows: TGTGCCAGCAGCCAAGATAGGCTATCCTACGAGCAGTACTTC. Translated, it gives CASSQDRLSYEQYF.

In DNA, the CDR3 is TGTGCCAGCAGCTTGGGACAGGGGGTCTACAATGAGCAGTTCTTC. Protein product: CASSLGQGVYNEQFF. The chain carries TRBV7-2 and TRBJ2-1; TRBD1 aligns across 11 bases. CDR3 size: 15 residues. Trimming took 3 bases from V and 3 from J; bases not matched to a gene: 1. CDR1 and CDR2 (germline): SGHTA, FQGNSA.

V usage is TRBV21-1 and J usage is TRBJ2-1. TRBV21-1 is described as a pseudogene. The CDR3 runs 16 residues. CDR3 sequence: CASSPLGQSASNEQFF. CDR3 nucleotides: TGTGCCAGCAGCCCACTGGGCCAGAGCGCTTCCAATGAGCAGTTCTTC.

The sample holds one count of this clone. Germline is not matched at one junction end, which may reflect a read error. Other nucleotide sequences in the sample specify the same CDR3. This chain joins TRBV7-2 and TRBJ2-7; 7 bases are a match to TRBD2. The germline gives CDR1 SGHTA, CDR2 FQGNSA. This CDR3 comprises 15 residues. CDR3 protein: CASSPHGGGSYEQYF. CDR3 in DNA: TGCGCCAGCAGCCCCCACGGCGGGGGTTCCTACGAGCAGTACTTC.

The V call is TRBV6-5, the J call TRBJ2-4; 8 bases fit TRBD1. The CDR3 totals 11 residues. Germline V gene sequence: CDR1 MNHEY, CDR2 SVGAGI. The V gene end was trimmed by 7 bases and the J gene end by 9 bases; junction bases not matched to a gene: 2. This CDR3 reads CASTDRGIQYF. CDR3 DNA: TGTGCCAGCACCGACAGGGGCATTCAGTACTTC.

This clone was detected once. The chain links TRBV29-1 to TRBJ2-1, with a tentative D call TRBD2 (7 bases). Germline CDR1 and CDR2: SQVTM and ANQGSEA. Trimming shortened V by 1 base and J by 8 bases, and 9 bases separated the two germline ends. The CDR3 runs to 12 residues. The CDR3 protein is CSVEGGGYEQFF. CDR3 nucleotide sequence: TGCAGCGTTGAAGGGGGGGGCTATGAGCAGTTCTTC.

This chain links TRBV6-5 with TRBJ1-5; D is undetermined. The CDR3 loop spans 15 amino acids. The germline V gene has CDR1 MNHEY and CDR2 SVGAGI. V lost 0 bases and J lost 1, with 7 bases in between. CDR3 protein: CASSYSLGSNQPQHF. The CDR3 DNA sequence: TGTGCCAGCAGTTACTCTCTGGGGAGCAATCAGCCCCAGCATTTT.

This clone showed up just a few times. Other DNA sequences in the same sample also yield this CDR3. The chain employs TRBV27 and TRBJ2-7; no clear D gene. The CDR3 is 14 residues long. CDR1 and CDR2 from the germline V gene are MNHEY and SMNVEV (reference sequence). V was pared by 0 bases and J by 0 bases, with 6 bases between. CDR3 protein: CASSLSFLSYEQYF. CDR3 DNA: TGTGCCAGCAGTTTATCCTTTCTCTCCTACGAGCAGTACTTC.

In DNA, the CDR3 is TGTGCCACCACCTCACAGGGGTATGGCTACACCTTC. Translating gives CATTSQGYGYTF. V is TRBV6-1 and J is TRBJ1-2; 7 nucleotides match TRBD1. The length of the CDR3 is 12 residues. Trimming cost V 10 bases and J 5 bases; bases outside gene matches: 7. The V gene's germline CDR1 is MNHNS and CDR2 SASEGT.

This chain uses TRBV19 with TRBJ2-5; D tentatively reads TRBD1 or TRBD2 (5 bases each). Trimming took 5 bases from V and 5 from J, leaving 15 bases between them. The CDR3 is made up of 14 amino acids. Germline assignment: CDR1 LNHDA and CDR2 SQIVND (reference sequence). The CDR3 reads CASSGDLTIETQYF. The CDR3 bases are TGTGCCAGTAGTGGGGACCTGACAATCGAGACCCAGTACTTC.

This clone was picked up one time. The CDR3 nucleotides are TGTGCCAGCAGTGATACCAGAACCCTCACCGGGGAGCTGTTTTTT. Protein sequence: CASSDTRTLTGELFF. The V call is TRBV25-1, the J call TRBJ2-2; the D is unclear. The CDR3 extends over 15 amino acids. Trimming shortened V by 3 bases and J by 4 bases, and 12 bases separated the two germline ends. Germline V gene data show CDR1 as MGHDK and CDR2 as SYGVNS.

This clone was seen a handful of times. CDR3 protein: CASSELSGGGPYEQYF. The DNA of the CDR3 is TGTGCCAGCAGTGAATTAAGCGGCGGGGGGCCCTACGAGCAGTACTTC. The chain has TRBV25-1 and TRBJ2-7, with 8 bases identical to TRBD2. CDR3 length: 16 amino acids. Germline V gene data show CDR1 as MGHDK and CDR2 as SYGVNS. Unmatched junction bases numbered 7, after V lost 1 base and J lost 2 bases.

The rearrangement uses TRBV12-5 and TRBJ1-2; 9 bases are shared with TRBD1. V lost 1 base and J lost 7; bases outside the gene matches: 13. The V gene's germline CDR1 is LGHNT and CDR2 FRNRAP. This CDR3 has 17 residues. The CDR3 here is CASGLALISGTGPGYTF. CDR3 sequence (DNA): TGTGCTAGTGGTTTGGCACTTATTTCCGGGACAGGGCCTGGCTACACCTTC.

V and J are TRBV6-6 and TRBJ2-1; no clear D gene. This CDR3 region has 15 residues. V was clipped by 5 bases and J by 0 bases, with 11 bases between them. Germline V gene sequence: CDR1 MNHNY, CDR2 SVGAGI (reference sequence). CDR3 region: CASSTRLGSYNEQFF. CDR3 nucleotides: TGTGCCAGCAGTACCCGACTGGGCTCCTACAATGAGCAGTTCTTC.

This chain connects TRBV7-2 to TRBJ1-1, with D hard to call. The CDR3 totals 18 residues. Germline assignment: CDR1 SGHTA and CDR2 FQGNSA. Trimming shortened V by 5 bases and J by 6 bases, and 28 bases separated the two germline ends. CDR3 coding DNA: TGTGCCAGCAGCCAAAATCCTTCCGGGATAACGGCGCCTGCTGAAGCTTTCTTT. This gives the protein CASSQNPSGITAPAEAFF. Full variable domain (rest looked up from reference TRBV7-2 and TRBJ1-1): GAGVSQSPSNKVTEKGKDVELRCDPISGHTALYWYRQSLGQGLEFLIYFQGNSAPDKSGLPSDRFSAERTGGSVSTLTIQRTQQEDSAVYLCASSQNPSGITAPAEAFFGQGTRLTVV.

V gene TRBV6-5 combines with J gene TRBJ1-1, with D possibly being TRBD1 (5 bases). Trimming removed 10 bases from V and 3 bases from J, with 15 bases in between. Germline assignment: CDR1 MNHEY and CDR2 SVGAGI. The CDR3 extends over 13 amino acids. The CDR3, as DNA: TGTGCCACCCGACCTTTACAGGACACTGAAGCTTTCTTT. Amino acids: CATRPLQDTEAFF.

The V and J genes are TRBV18 and TRBJ2-5; D call uncertain. V lost 1 base, J lost 1 base, and 7 bases lay in between. Germline CDR1 is KGHSH and CDR2 is LQKENI. The CDR3 extends over 14 amino acids. This CDR3 reads CASSPRGSQETQYF. The CDR3 nucleotides read TGTGCCAGCTCACCACGAGGCAGCCAAGAGACCCAGTACTTC.

The chain employs TRBV9 and TRBJ1-1; D unresolved. This CDR3 comprises 13 residues. V lost 5 bases and J lost 1, with 9 bases in between. CDR1 and CDR2 from the germline V gene are SGDLS and YYNGEE. CDR3 protein: CASSSGENTEAFF. CDR3 DNA: TGTGCCAGCAGTTCAGGAGAGAACACTGAAGCTTTCTTT.

A remark on this clone: Mismatch with germline at one junction end may stem from a read error. The chain joins TRBV7-2 to TRBJ1-2, with D unresolved. Germline CDR1 reads SGHTA; CDR2 reads FQGNSA. The CDR3 has 12 residues. CDR3 protein: CASSFSGAGLSF. In DNA form, the CDR3 reads TGTGCCAGCAGCTTCTCAGGCGCTGGGCTCTCCTTC. The full variable domain, completed using reference TRBV7-2 and TRBJ1-2, is GAGVSQSPSNKVTEKGKDVELRCDPISGHTALYWYRQSLGQGLEFLIYFQGNSAPDKSGLPSDRFSAERTGGSVSTLTIQRTQQEDSAVYLCASSFSGAGLSFGSGTRLTVV.

The chain is built from TRBV6-5 and TRBJ2-2, with D uncertain. Trimming cost V 0 bases and J 6 bases, with 8 bases left between them. Germline loops: CDR1 MNHEY, CDR2 SVGAGI. There are 14 residues in the CDR3. CDR3 residues: CASSYSKGPGELFF. The CDR3 nucleotides read TGTGCCAGCAGTTACTCGAAAGGCCCCGGGGAGCTGTTTTTT.

V gene TRBV6-5 combines with J gene TRBJ2-3; D is ambiguous. Trimming pared 8 bases from V and 3 bases from J, leaving 6 bases between. This CDR3 spans 11 amino acids. CDR1 is MNHEY, CDR2 SVGAGI, per germline. CDR3 coding DNA: TGTGCCAGCCAGCAAACAGATACGCAGTATTTT. Its protein is CASQQTDTQYF.